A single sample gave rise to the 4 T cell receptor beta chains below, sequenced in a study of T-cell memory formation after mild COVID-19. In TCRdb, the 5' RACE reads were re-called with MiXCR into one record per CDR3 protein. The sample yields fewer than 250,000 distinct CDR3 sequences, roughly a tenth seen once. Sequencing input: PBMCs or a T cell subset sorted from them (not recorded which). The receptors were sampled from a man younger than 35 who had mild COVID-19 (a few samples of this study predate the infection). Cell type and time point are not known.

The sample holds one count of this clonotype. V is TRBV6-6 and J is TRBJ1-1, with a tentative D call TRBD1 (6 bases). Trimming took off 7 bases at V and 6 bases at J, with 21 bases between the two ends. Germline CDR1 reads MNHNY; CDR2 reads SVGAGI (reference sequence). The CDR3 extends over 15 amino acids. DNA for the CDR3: TGTGCCAGCACTCCCGGGGATACAGGGTGGGCTGAAGCTTTCTTT. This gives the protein CASTPGDTGWAEAFF.

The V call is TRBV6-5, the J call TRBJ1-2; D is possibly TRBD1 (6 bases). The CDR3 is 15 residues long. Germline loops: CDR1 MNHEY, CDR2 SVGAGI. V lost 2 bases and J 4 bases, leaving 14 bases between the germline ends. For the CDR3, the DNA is TGTGCCAGCAGTTACATAACGGGGGCCACCTATGGCTACACCTTC. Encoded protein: CASSYITGATYGYTF.

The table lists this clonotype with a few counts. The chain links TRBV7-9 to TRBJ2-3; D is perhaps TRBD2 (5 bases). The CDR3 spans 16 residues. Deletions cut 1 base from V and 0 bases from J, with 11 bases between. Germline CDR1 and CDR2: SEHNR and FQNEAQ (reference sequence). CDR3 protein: CASSLVRGWSTDTQYF. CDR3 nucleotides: TGTGCCAGCAGCTTAGTACGGGGATGGAGCACAGATACGCAGTATTTT. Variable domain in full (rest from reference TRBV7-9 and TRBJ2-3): DTGVSQNPRHKITKRGQNVTFRCDPISEHNRLYWYRQTLGQGPEFLTYFQNEAQLEKSRLLSDRFSAERPKGSFSTLEIQRTEQGDSAMYLCASSLVRGWSTDTQYFGPGTRLTVL.

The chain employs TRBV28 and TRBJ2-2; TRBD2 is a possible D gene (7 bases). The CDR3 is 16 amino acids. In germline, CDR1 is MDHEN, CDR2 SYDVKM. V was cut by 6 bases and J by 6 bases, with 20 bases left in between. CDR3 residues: CASRPRGAGSPGELFF. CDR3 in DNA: TGTGCCAGCAGACCCCGGGGGGCCGGGTCACCCGGGGAGCTGTTTTTT.